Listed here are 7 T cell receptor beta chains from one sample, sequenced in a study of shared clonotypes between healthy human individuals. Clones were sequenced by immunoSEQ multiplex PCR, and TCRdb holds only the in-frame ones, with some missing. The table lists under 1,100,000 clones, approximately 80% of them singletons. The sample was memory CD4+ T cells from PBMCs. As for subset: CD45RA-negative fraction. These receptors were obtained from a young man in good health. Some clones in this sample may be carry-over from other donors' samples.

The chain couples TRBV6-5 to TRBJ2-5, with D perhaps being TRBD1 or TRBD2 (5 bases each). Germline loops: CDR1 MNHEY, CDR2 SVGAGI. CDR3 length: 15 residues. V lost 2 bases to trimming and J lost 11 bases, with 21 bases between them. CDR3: CASSYPSQTKGEQYF. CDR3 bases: TGTGCCAGCAGTTACCCATCACAGACCAAAGGGGAGCAGTACTTC.

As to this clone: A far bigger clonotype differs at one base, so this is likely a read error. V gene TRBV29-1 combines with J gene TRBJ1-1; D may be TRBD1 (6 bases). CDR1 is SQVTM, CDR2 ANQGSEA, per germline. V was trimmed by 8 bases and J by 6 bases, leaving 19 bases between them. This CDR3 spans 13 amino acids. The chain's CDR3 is CSPYRDKDAEAFF. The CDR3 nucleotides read TGCAGCCCTTACCGGGACAAGGATGCTGAAGCTTTCTTT.

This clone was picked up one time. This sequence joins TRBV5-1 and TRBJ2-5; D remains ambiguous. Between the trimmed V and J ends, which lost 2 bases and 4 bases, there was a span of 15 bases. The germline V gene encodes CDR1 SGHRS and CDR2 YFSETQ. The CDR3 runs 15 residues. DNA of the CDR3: TGCGCCAGCAGCTTTGCTCCGGGCCAGGCAGAGACCCAGTACTTC. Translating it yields CASSFAPGQAETQYF.

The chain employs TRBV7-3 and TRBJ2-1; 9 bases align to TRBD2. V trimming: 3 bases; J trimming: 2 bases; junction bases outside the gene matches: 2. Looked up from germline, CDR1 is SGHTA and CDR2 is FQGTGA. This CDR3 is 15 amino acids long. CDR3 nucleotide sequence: TGTGCCAGCAGCTTGGGCGGGAGGGCCTACAATGAGCAGTTCTTC. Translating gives CASSLGGRAYNEQFF.

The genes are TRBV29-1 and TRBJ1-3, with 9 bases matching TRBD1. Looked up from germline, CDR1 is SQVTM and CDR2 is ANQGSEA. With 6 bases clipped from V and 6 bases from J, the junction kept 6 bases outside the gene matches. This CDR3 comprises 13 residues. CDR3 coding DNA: TGCAGCGTCGAGGTACAGGGGGCAAACACCATATATTTT. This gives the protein CSVEVQGANTIYF.

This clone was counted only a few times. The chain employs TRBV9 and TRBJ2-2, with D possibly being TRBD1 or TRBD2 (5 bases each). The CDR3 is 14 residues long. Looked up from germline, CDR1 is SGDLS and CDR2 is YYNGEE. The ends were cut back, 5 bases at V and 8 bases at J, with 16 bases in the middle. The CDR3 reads CASSSGMGRGELFF. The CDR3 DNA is TGTGCCAGCAGTTCCGGCATGGGACGAGGGGAGCTGTTTTTT. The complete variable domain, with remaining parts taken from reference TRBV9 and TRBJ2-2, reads DSGVTQTPKHLITATGQRVTLRCSPRSGDLSVYWYQQSLDQGLQFLIQYYNGEERAKGNILERFSAQQFPDLHSELNLSSLELGDSALYFCASSSGMGRGELFFGEGSRLTVL.

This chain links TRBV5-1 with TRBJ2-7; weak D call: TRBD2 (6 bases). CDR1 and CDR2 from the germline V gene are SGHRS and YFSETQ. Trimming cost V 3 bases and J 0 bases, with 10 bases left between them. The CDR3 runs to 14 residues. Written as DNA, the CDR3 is TGCGCCAGCAGCTGGTTAGCGGACTCCTACGAGCAGTACTTC. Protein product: CASSWLADSYEQYF.